The source of this T cell receptor beta chain is a study of blood T cell repertoires in COVID-19. Study as a whole: Donors in the United States, Italy and Spain gave samples during acute or convalescent COVID-19.

How the authors handled the data: Estimation of nucleated cell counts was performed using reference gene primer amplification. Profiled with immunoSEQ multiplex PCR; TCRdb holds only in-frame clones, not every one. D and trimming were read from the DNA, whereas the V and J calls and clone size are those reported in that table. In the table there are fewer than 200,000 clones, approximately 84% of which are singletons. Germline-derived CDR1 and CDR2 are SGHDN and FVKESK. V shed 3 bases and J shed 7 bases, with 10 bases lying between them. This CDR3 is built from 14 residues. The sample was peripheral blood. This TCR came from a man aged 40-55 years who had recovered from COVID-19. The V and J genes are TRBV14 and TRBJ1-6; no reliable D call. The chain's CDR3 is CASSQARQNSPLHF. DNA for the CDR3: TGTGCCAGCAGCCAGGCCAGGCAGAATTCACCCCTCCACTTT. Together with reference TRBV14 and TRBJ1-6, the CDR3 gives the full variable domain: EAGVTQFPSHSVIEKGQTVTLRCDPISGHDNLYWYRRVMGKEIKFLLHFVKESKQDESGMPNNRFLAERTGGTYSTLKVQPAELEDSGVYFCASSQARQNSPLHFGNGTRLTVT.